This is a list of T cell receptor beta chains from one sample in a study of shared clonotypes between healthy human individuals. Generated by immunoSEQ multiplex PCR, the TCRdb table keeps only in-frame clones and is missing some. The table lists under 750,000 clones, roughly 72% of them singletons. The sequenced sample was memory CD4+ T cells sorted from blood. The receptors were gathered from a woman between 25 and 40 years old in good health. Both conserved end residues are part of each CDR3. The D gene is left open where the match is weak.

v_call: TRBV2
d_call: NA
j_call: TRBJ1-4
cdr3_nt: TGTGCCAGCAGTGAGCTGGGGGGTGTCGTTGAAAAACTGTTTTTT
cdr3_aa: CASSELGGVVEKLFF

v_call: TRBV25-1
d_call: TRBD1
j_call: TRBJ1-1
cdr3_nt: TGTGCCAGCCGGTCACAGGGGTCGAACACTGAAGCTTTCTTT
cdr3_aa: CASRSQGSNTEAFF

v_call: TRBV7-8
d_call: NA
j_call: TRBJ2-7
cdr3_nt: TGTGCCAGCACCGAGGGAGGGGGCGAGCAGTACTTC
cdr3_aa: CASTEGGGEQYF

v_call: TRBV7-9
d_call: NA
j_call: TRBJ1-5
cdr3_nt: TGTGCCAGCAGCATGGACAGAAATCAGCCCCAGCATTTT
cdr3_aa: CASSMDRNQPQHF

v_call: TRBV18
d_call: NA
j_call: TRBJ2-7
cdr3_nt: TGTGCCAGCTCACCACCGGTGGGGGGCGGGGGAGAGCAGTACTTC
cdr3_aa: CASSPPVGGGGEQYF

v_call: TRBV25-1
d_call: TRBD2
j_call: TRBJ2-1
cdr3_nt: TGTGCCAGCAGTGATTTTGGACTAGCGCACTACAATGAGCAGTTCTTC
cdr3_aa: CASSDFGLAHYNEQFF

v_call: TRBV19
d_call: NA
j_call: TRBJ1-1
cdr3_nt: TGTGCCAGTAGTATCCGGTCCAGGGAGTCAGCTTTCTTT
cdr3_aa: CASSIRSRESAFF

v_call: TRBV19
d_call: NA
j_call: TRBJ2-7
cdr3_nt: TGTGCCAGTGTCTACGAGCAGTACTTC
cdr3_aa: CASVYEQYF

v_call: TRBV7-8
d_call: TRBD2
j_call: TRBJ2-3
cdr3_nt: TGTGCCAGCAGCTTAGAGGTCGCTGGACTAGCGGGAGCCACAGATACGCAGTATTTT
cdr3_aa: CASSLEVAGLAGATDTQYF

v_call: TRBV27
d_call: TRBD1
j_call: TRBJ2-5
cdr3_nt: TGTGCCAGCACCTTAAAGAGGGGGCCGCAAGAGACCCAGTACTTC
cdr3_aa: CASTLKRGPQETQYF